Given below is one T cell receptor (beta chain) in context. The record originates from a study of blood T cell repertoires in COVID-19. Turning to the study itself: Both acute and convalescent COVID-19 samples were obtained from the United States, Italy and Spain.

Some clones are missing from TCRdb's copy, which holds only in-frame ones; the method was immunoSEQ multiplex PCR. The sample has about 290,000 clones, approximately 90% seen once. The V end lost 0 bases, the J end lost 6 bases, and 15 bases lay between the germline ends. In germline, CDR1 is MGHRA, CDR2 YSYEKL. The CDR3 length is 16 residues. Sequenced material: peripheral blood. V usage is TRBV4-1 and J usage is TRBJ1-5; D remains unclear. The TCR was taken from a man aged 40-49 years with acute or convalescent COVID-19. The CDR3, as DNA: TGCGCCAGCAGCCAAGATTATGGGAGGGTTAGTCAGCCCCAGCATTTT. It yields the protein CASSQDYGRVSQPQHF.